This T cell receptor beta chain was captured by sequencing in a study of identifying expanded T cells in peripheral blood. Study-level findings and limits: Two-week clone count variance significantly increased as total template count grew.

Clones were sequenced by immunoSEQ multiplex PCR, and TCRdb holds only the in-frame ones, with some missing. The sample has roughly 130,000 clones; approximately 86% are singletons. Note on this clone: Its antigen is unidentified.

Germline-derived CDR1 and CDR2 are SGHNT and YENEEA. The ends lost 5 bases at V and 3 bases at J; junction bases unmatched: 9. The CDR3 is made up of 17 amino acids. The source of this sequence is a person between 18 and 69 years old in good health. The chain uses TRBV11-3 and TRBJ2-2; TRBD2 matches 10 bases. The sequencing sample was made of blood. CDR3 sequence reads: CASSTDLAGVDTGELFF. In nucleotides, the CDR3 is TGTGCCAGCAGCACCGATCTAGCGGGAGTTGACACCGGGGAGCTGTTTTTT.